This T cell receptor (beta chain) was captured in a study of T cell responses to AZD1222 COVID-19 vaccine. Only in-frame clones appear in the TCRdb table, and some are missing; sequencing was by immunoSEQ multiplex PCR. The sample lists approximately 150,000 clones; about 91% were seen once. It was second doses at about 4 or about 12 weeks that were pooled. After removal of 10 bases from V and 3 bases from J, the junction contained 8 bases not matched to a gene. The germline V gene encodes CDR1 SGHDN and CDR2 FVKESK. This CDR3 has 13 residues. Study-wide results and limits: Epitopes outside B.1.351 and B.1.1.7 mutated regions reportedly drew nearly half of spike TCRs. Scientists sampled the repertoires only once the peak T cell response had passed.

As regards this clone: Its target is not known.

The V and J genes are TRBV14 and TRBJ1-2; TRBD1 agrees at 7 bases. The sequencing used peripheral blood, collected 28 days after the second AZD1222 dose. The sequence came from an adult who received the AZD1222 COVID-19 vaccine. CDR3 sequence: CAISGGDHYGYTF. The CDR3 DNA reads as TGTGCCATCTCAGGGGGAGATCACTATGGCTACACCTTC.